Sequencing of this TCR beta chain was carried out in a study of human T cells and chemical hapten exposure. Study in general: TCR yield per sample varied, mainly due to pooled library volumes.

TCRdb used MiXCR to reprocess the RACE reads, holding one entry per CDR3 protein. The sample includes just over 350,000 distinct CDR3 sequences, around 6% of them seen just once. The time point: patch test 2, 6 weeks after DPC sensitization. Treatment of the sample: therapeutic diphenylcyclopropenone sensitization with weekly scalp DPC. Researchers extracted total RNA from unfractionated whole blood. This clonotype was detected ten times or more. The germline V gene encodes CDR1 ENHRY and CDR2 SYGVKD. The CDR3 extends over 17 amino acids. V dropped 0 bases and J dropped 5; count of bases not matched to a gene: 4.

Source: whole blood, taken in connection with sensitization to the hapten diphenylcyclopropenone (DPC). This sequence was found in a young woman with alopecia areata. Some clones in this sample may be carry-over from other donors' samples. This chain connects TRBV10-3 to TRBJ1-6; 10 bases are shared with TRBD1. The chain's CDR3 is CAISESRTGGNNSPLHF. The DNA for the CDR3 is TGTGCCATCAGTGAGTCGCGGACAGGGGGGAATAATTCACCCCTCCACTTT.